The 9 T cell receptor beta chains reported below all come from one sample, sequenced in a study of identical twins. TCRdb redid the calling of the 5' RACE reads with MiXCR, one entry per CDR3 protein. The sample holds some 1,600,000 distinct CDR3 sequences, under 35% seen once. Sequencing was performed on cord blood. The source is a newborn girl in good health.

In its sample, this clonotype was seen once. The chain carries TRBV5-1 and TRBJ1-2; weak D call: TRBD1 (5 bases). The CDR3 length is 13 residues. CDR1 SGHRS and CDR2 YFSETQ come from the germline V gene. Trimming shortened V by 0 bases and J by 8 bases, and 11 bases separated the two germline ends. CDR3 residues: CASSLGSRDGYTF. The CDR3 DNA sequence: TGCGCCAGCAGCTTGGGGAGCAGGGACGGCTACACCTTC.

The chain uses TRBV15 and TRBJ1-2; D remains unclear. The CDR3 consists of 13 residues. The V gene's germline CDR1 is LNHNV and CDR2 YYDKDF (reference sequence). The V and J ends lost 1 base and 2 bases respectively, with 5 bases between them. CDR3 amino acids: CATSRALNYGYTF. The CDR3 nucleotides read TGTGCCACCAGCAGAGCCCTGAACTATGGCTACACCTTC.

CDR3 in DNA: TGTGCCAGCAGCCAACCCGGGACTAGCAGGACCAAAAACATTCAGTACTTC. Translated: CASSQPGTSRTKNIQYF. The chain combines TRBV28 with TRBJ2-4, with 9 nucleotides matching TRBD2. Germline trimming cut 6 bases from V and 2 bases from J; bases unmatched to any gene: 11. CDR1 is MDHEN and CDR2 is SYDVKM in the germline V gene. CDR3 size: 17 residues.

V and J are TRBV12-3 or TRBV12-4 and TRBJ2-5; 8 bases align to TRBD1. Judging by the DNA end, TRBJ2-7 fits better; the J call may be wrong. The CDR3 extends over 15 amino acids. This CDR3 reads CASSLMRTGSYEQYF. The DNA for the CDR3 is TGTGCCAGCAGTTTAATGAGGACAGGGAGCTACGAGCAGTACTTC.

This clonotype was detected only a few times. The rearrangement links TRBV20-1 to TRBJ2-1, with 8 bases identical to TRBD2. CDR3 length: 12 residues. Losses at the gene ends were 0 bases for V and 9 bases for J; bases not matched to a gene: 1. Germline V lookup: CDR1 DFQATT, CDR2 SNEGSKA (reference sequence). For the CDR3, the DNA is TGCAGTGCTAGAGAACGGGGGGGTGAGCAGTTCTTC. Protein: CSARERGGEQFF.

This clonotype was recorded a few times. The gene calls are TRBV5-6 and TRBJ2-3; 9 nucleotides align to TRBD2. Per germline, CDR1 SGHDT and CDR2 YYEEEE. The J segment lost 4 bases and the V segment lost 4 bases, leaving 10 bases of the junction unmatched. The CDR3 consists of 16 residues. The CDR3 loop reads CASSPLRLADADTQYF. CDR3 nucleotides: TGTGCCAGCAGCCCACTCAGACTAGCGGACGCAGATACGCAGTATTTT. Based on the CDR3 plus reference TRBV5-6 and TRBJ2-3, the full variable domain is DAGVTQSPTHLIKTRGQQVTLRCSPKSGHDTVSWYQQALGQGPQFIFQYYEEEERQRGNFPDRFSGHQFPNYSSELNVNALLLGDSALYLCASSPLRLADADTQYFGPGTRLTVL.

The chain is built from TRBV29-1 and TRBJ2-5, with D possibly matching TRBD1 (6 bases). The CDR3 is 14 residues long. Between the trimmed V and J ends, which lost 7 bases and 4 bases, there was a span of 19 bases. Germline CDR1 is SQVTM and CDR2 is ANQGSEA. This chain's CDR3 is CSGGLRGGGETQYF. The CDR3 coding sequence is TGCAGCGGAGGGCTCAGGGGTGGGGGAGAGACCCAGTACTTC.

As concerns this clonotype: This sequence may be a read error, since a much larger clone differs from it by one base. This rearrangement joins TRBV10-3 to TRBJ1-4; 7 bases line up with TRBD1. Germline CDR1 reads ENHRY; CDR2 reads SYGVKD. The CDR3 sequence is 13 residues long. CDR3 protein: CASSPTGEEKLFF. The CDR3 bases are TGTGCCAGCAGTCCCACAGGGGAGGAAAAACTGTTTTTT.

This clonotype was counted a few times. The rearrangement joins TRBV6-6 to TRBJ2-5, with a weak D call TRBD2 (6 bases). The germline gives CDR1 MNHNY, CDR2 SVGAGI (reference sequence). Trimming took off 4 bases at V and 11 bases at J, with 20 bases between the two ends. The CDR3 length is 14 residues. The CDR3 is CASSSLEGRNEQYF. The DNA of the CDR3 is TGTGCCAGCAGTTCTTTGGAGGGAAGGAATGAGCAGTACTTC.